This T cell receptor (beta chain) is drawn from a study of early T cells in non-severe SARS-CoV-2 infection. Study-wide results and caveats: VDJdb-based matching was biased toward anti-spike CD8 responses and missed private and CD4 specificities.

About this clonotype itself: The antigen is not known.

TCRdb reanalysed the 5' RACE reads using MiXCR and keeps one entry per CDR3 protein. The sample includes roughly 100,000 distinct CDR3 sequences, around 13% of them seen just once. The sample was whole blood. The TCR comes from an adult who was a healthcare worker with PCR-confirmed SARS-CoV-2 infection or an uninfected control (not recorded which).

In nucleotides, the CDR3 is TGTGCCAGCAGTCCAACAGGGCCACGGCCCCAGCATTTT. Its protein is CASSPTGPRPQHF. V is TRBV2 and J is TRBJ1-5; possible D gene TRBD1, 6 bases. The germline V and J ends were trimmed by 5 bases and 9 bases, with 14 bases remaining between them. The CDR3 loop spans 13 amino acids. Germline CDR1 reads SNHLY; CDR2 reads FYNNEI.